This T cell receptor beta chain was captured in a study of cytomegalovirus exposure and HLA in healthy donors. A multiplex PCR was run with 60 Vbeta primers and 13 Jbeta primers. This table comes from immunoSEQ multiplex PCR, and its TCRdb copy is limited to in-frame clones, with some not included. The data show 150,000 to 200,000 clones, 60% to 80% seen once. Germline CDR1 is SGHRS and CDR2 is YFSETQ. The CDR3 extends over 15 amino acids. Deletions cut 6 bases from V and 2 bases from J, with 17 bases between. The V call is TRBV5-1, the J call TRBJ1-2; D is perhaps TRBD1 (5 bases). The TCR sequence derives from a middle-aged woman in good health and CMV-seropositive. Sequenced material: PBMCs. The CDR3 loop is CASKLGAGVNYGYTF. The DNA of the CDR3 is TGCGCCAGCAAGCTTGGAGCGGGGGTAAACTATGGCTACACCTTC.